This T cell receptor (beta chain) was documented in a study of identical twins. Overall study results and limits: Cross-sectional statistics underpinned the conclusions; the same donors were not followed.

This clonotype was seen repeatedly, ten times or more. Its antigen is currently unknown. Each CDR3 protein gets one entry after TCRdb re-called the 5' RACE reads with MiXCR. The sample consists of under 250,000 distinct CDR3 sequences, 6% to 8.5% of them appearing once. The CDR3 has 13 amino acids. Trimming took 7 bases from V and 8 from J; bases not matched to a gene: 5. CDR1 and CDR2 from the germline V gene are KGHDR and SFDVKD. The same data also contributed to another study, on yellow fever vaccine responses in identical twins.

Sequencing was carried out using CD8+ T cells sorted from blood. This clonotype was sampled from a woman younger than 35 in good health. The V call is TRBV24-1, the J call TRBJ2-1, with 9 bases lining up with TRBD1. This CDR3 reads CATRQGAGDEQFF. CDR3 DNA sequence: TGTGCCACCAGACAGGGGGCTGGGGATGAGCAGTTCTTC.